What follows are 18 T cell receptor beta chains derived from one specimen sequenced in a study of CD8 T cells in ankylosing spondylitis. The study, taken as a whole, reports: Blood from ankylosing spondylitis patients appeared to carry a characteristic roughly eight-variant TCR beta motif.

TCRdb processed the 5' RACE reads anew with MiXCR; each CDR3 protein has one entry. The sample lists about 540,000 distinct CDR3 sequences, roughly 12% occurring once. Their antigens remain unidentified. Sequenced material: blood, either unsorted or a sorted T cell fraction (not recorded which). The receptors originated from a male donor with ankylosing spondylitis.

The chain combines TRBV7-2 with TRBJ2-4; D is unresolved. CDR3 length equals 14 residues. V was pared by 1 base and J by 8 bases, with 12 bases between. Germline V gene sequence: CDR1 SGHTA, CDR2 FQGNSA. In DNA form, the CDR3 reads TGTGCCAGCAGCTTAGACAGATATCAAGACATTCAGTACTTC. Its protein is CASSLDRYQDIQYF.

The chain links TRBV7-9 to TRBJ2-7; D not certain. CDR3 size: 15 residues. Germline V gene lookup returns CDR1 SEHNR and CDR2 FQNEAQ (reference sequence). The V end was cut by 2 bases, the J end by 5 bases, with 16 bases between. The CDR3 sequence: CASSLPASHWHEQYF. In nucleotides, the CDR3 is TGTGCCAGCAGCTTACCCGCGAGCCACTGGCACGAGCAGTACTTC.

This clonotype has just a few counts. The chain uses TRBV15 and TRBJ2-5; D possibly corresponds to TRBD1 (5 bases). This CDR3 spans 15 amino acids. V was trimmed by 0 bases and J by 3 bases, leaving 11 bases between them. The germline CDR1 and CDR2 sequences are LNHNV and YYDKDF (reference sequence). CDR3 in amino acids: CATSRDSTEKETQYF. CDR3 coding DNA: TGTGCCACCAGCAGAGATTCGACAGAGAAAGAGACCCAGTACTTC. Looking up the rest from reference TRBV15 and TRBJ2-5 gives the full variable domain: DAMVIQNPRYQVTQFGKPVTLSCSQTLNHNVMYWYQQKSSQAPKLLFHYYDKDFNNEADTPDNFQSRRPNTSFCFLDIRSPGLGDTAMYLCATSRDSTEKETQYFGPGTRLLVL.

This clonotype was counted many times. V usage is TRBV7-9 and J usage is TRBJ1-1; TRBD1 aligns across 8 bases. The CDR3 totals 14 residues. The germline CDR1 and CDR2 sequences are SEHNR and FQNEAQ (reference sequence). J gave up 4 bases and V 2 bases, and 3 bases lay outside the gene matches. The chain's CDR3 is CASSLRDRGTEAFF. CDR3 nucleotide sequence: TGTGCCAGCAGCTTAAGAGACAGGGGCACTGAAGCTTTCTTT.

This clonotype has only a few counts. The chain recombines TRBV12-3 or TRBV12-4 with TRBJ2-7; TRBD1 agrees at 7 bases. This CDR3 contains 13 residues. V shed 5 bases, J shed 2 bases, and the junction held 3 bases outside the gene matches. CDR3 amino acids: CASSQGQPYEQYV. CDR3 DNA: TGTGCCAGCAGTCAGGGACAGCCCTACGAGCAGTACGTC.

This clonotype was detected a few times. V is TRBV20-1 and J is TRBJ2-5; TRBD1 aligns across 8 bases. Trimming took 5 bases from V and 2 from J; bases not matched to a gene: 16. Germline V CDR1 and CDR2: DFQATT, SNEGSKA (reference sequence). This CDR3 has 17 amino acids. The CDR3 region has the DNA TGCAGTGCTTATGACAGGCAGGGGGCGAGCCTTCAAGAGACCCAGTACTTC. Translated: CSAYDRQGASLQETQYF.

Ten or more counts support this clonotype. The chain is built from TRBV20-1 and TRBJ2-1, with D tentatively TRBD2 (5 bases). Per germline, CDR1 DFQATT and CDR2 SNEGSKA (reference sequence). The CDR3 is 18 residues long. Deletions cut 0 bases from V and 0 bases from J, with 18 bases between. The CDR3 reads CSAREDPLFGSSYNEQFF. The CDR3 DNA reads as TGCAGTGCTAGAGAGGATCCCCTTTTTGGGAGCTCCTACAATGAGCAGTTCTTC.

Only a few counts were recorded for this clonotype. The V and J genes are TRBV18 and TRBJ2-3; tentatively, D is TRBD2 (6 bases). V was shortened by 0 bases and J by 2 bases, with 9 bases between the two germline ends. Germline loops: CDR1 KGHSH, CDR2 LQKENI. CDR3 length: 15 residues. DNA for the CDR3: TGTGCCAGCTCACCACCTAGCGGAACCACAGATACGCAGTATTTT. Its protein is CASSPPSGTTDTQYF.

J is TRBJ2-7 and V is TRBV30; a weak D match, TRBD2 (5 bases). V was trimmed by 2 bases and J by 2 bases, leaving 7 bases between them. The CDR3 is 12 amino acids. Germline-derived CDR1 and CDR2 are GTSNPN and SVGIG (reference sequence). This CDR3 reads CAWSPGTYEQYV. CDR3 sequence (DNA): TGTGCCTGGAGTCCGGGGACCTACGAGCAGTACGTC.

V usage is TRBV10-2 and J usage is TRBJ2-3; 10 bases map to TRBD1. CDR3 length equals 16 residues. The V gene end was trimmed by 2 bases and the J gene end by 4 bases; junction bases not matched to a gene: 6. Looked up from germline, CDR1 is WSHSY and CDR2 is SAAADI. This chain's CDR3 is CASSEKGTGAPDTQYF. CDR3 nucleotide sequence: TGCGCCAGCAGTGAGAAGGGGACAGGGGCACCAGATACGCAGTATTTT.

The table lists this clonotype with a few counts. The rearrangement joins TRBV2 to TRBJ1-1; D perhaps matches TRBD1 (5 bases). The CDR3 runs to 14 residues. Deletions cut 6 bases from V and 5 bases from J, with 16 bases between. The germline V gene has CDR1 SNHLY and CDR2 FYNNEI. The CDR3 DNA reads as TGTGCCAGCAGATGGGTCGGGGGAGAGACTGAAGCTTTCTTT. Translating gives CASRWVGGETEAFF.

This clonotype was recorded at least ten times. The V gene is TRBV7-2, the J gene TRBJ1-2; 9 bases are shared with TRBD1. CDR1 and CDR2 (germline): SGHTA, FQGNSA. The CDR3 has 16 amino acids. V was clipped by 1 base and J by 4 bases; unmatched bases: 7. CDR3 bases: TGTGCCAGCAGCTTAGGAGGGACAGGGTTGACCTATGGCTACACCTTC. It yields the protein CASSLGGTGLTYGYTF.

CDR3 sequence reads: CASSHPAGVQPTDEQFF. The CDR3 DNA is TGTGCCAGCAGCCACCCGGCGGGGGTCCAACCCACGGATGAGCAGTTCTTC. The V call is TRBV7-9, the J call TRBJ2-1; 7 nucleotides match TRBD2. Germline-derived CDR1 and CDR2 are SEHNR and FQNEAQ (reference sequence). This CDR3 region has 17 residues. Trimming cost V 5 bases and J 8 bases; bases outside gene matches: 18.

The CDR3 region has the DNA TGTGCCACCAGCAGAATGCCATTCAGAGGGGGTTCGGGCTCTGGGGCCAACGTCCTGACTTTC. Its translation: CATSRMPFRGGSGSGANVLTF. The rearrangement uses TRBV15 and TRBJ2-6; possibly TRBD1 for D (6 bases). The CDR3 is 21 residues long. The germline CDR1 and CDR2 sequences are LNHNV and YYDKDF (reference sequence). The V gene lost 2 bases and the J gene lost 0 bases, with 23 bases spanning the gap.

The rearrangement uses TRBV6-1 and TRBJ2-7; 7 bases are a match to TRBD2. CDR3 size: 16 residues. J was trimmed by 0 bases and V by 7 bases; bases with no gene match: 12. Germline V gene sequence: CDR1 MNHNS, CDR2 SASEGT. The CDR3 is CASTNGGLRSSYEQYF. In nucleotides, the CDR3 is TGTGCCAGCACCAACGGGGGACTAAGGAGCTCCTACGAGCAGTACTTC.

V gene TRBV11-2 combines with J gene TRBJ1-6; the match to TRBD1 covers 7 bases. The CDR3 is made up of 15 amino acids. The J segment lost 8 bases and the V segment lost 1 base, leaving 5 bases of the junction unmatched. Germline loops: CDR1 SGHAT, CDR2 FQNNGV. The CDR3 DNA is TGTGCCAGCAGCTTAGTTGTCAGGGGGTATTCACCCCTCCACTTT. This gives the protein CASSLVVRGYSPLHF.

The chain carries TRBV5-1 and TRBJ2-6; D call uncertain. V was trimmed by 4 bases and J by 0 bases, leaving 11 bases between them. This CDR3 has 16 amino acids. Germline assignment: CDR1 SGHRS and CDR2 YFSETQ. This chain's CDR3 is CASSLPQSSGANVLTF. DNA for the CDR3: TGCGCCAGCAGCCTTCCACAGAGCTCTGGGGCCAACGTCCTGACTTTC.

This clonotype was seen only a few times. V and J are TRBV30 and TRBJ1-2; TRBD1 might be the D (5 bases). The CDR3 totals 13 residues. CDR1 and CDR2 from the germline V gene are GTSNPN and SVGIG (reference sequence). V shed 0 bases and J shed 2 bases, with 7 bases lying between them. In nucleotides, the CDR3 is TGTGCCTGGAGTGTACGGGGGAACTATGGCTACACCTTC. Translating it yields CAWSVRGNYGYTF.